Detailed here is one TCR beta chain. These data come from a study of blood T cell repertoires in COVID-19. Study-wide background: COVID-19 samples collected from the United States, Italy and Spain covered acute and convalescent phases.

In the original processing: Researchers report that nucleated cell counts were estimated from reference gene primer amplification. Measured with immunoSEQ multiplex PCR; TCRdb has only the in-frame clones, and not every one. The DNA gave D and trimming, while V, J and clone size come from that table. The data show 150,000 to 200,000 clones, approximately 87% seen once. The germline V gene has CDR1 MNHEY and CDR2 SMNVEV (reference sequence). Trimming removed 6 bases from V and 9 bases from J, with 24 bases in between. The CDR3 has 15 amino acids. The clonotype was recovered from a man aged 35-49 years with active or convalescent COVID-19. The specimen sequenced was peripheral blood. This chain uses TRBV27 with TRBJ2-7, with D perhaps TRBD2 (6 bases). The CDR3 loop reads CASSPSSPAGWGQYF. CDR3 DNA sequence: TGTGCCAGCAGCCCTTCCTCTCCCGCGGGGTGGGGGCAGTACTTC.